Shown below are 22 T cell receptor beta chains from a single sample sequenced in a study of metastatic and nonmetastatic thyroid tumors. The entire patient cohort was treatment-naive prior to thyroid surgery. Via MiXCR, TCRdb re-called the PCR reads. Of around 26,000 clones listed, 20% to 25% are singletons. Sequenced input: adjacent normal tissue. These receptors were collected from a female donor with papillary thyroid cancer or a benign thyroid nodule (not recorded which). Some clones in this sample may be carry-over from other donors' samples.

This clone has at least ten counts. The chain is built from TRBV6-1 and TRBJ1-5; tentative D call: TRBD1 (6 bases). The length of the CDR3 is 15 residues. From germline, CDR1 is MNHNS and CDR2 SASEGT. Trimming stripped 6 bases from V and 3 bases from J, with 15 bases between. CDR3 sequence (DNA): TGTGCCAGCAGAAGGGGACAACTACACAATCAGCCCCAGCATTTT. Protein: CASRRGQLHNQPQHF.

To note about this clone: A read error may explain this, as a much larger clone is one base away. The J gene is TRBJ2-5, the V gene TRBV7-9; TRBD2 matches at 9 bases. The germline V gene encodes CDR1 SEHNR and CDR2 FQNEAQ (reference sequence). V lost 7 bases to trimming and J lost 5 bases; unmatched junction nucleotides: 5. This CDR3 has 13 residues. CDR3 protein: CASIVAGGETQYF. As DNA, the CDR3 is TGTGCCAGCATCGTGGCGGGGGGGGAGACCCAGTACTTC.

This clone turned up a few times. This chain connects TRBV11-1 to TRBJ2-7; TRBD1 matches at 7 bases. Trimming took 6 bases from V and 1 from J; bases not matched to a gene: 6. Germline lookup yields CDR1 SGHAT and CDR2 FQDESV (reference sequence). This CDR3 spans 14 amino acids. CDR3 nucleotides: TGTGCCAGCAGACGAGACAGGGCTTCCTACGAGCAGTACTTC. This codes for CASRRDRASYEQYF.

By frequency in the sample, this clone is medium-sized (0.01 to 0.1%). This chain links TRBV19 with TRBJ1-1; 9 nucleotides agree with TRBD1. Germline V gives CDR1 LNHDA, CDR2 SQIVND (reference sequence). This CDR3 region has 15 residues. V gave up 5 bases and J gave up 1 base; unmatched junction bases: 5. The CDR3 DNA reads TGTGCCAGTAGTCCTTGGACAGGGGAGAACACTGAAGCTTTCTTT. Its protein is CASSPWTGENTEAFF. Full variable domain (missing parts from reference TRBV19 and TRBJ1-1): DGGITQSPKYLFRKEGQNVTLSCEQNLNHDAMYWYRQDPGQGLRLIYYSQIVNDFQKGDIAEGYSVSREKKESFPLTVTSAQKNPTAFYLCASSPWTGENTEAFFGQGTRLTVV.

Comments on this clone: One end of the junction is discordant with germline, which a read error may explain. For the CDR3, the DNA is TGTGCCAGCAGTTTATCGGTCAGACCCCCCTACGAGCAGGAGTTC. This translates into CASSLSVRPPYEQEF. The V gene is TRBV27, the J gene TRBJ2-7; the D is unclear. This CDR3 contains 15 residues. Germline CDR1 is MNHEY and CDR2 is SMNVEV (reference sequence).

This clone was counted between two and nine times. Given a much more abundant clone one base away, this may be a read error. The CDR3 is CAISEGTGYGYTF. The CDR3 nucleotides read TGTGCCATCAGTGAGGGAACCGGGTATGGCTACACCTTC. The V gene is TRBV10-3, the J gene TRBJ1-2; D ambiguous. The CDR3 is 13 amino acids. Deletions cut 2 bases from V and 5 bases from J, with 9 bases between. Germline V lookup: CDR1 ENHRY, CDR2 SYGVKD.

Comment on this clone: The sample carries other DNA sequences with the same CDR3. The CDR3 reads CATSDRTRLGEQFF. CDR3 coding DNA: TGTGCCACCAGTGATAGGACTAGGCTCGGAGAGCAGTTCTTC. V and J are TRBV24-1 and TRBJ2-1; 7 nucleotides agree with TRBD2. The germline V gene has CDR1 KGHDR and CDR2 SFDVKD. With 3 bases clipped from V and 10 bases from J, the junction kept 8 bases outside the gene matches. CDR3 length: 14 residues.

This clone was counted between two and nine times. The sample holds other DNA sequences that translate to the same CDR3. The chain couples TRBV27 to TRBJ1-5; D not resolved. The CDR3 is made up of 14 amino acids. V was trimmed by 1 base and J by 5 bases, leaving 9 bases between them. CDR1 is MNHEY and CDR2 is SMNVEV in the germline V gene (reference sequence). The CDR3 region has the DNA TGTGCCAGCAGTTTATATCGTGGGGATCAGCCCCAGCATTTT. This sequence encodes CASSLYRGDQPQHF.

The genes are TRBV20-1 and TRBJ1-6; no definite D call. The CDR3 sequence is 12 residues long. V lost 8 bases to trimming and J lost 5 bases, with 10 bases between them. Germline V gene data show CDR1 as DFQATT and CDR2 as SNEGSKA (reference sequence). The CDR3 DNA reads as TGCAGTTGGGGTGTGGATAATTCACCCCTCCACTTT. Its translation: CSWGVDNSPLHF.

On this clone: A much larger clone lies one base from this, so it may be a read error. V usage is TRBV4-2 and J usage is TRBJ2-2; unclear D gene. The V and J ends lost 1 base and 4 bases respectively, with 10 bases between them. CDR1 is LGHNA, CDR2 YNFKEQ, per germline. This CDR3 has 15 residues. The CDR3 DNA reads TGTGCCAGCAGCCAAGGGGTGCGGTCCACCGGGGAGCTGTTTTTT. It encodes CASSQGVRSTGELFF.

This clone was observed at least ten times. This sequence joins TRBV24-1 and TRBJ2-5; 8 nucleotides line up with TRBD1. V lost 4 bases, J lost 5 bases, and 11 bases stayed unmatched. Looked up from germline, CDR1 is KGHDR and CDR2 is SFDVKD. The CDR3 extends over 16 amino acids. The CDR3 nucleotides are TGTGCCACCAGTGACTCGGACAGGGCTGGGACGGAGACCCAGTACTTC. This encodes CATSDSDRAGTETQYF.

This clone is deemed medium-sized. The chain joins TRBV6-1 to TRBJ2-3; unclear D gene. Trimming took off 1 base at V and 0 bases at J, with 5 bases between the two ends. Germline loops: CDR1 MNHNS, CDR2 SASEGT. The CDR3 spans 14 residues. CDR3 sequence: CASSEGHSTDTQYF. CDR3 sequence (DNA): TGTGCCAGCAGTGAAGGGCATAGCACAGATACGCAGTATTTT.

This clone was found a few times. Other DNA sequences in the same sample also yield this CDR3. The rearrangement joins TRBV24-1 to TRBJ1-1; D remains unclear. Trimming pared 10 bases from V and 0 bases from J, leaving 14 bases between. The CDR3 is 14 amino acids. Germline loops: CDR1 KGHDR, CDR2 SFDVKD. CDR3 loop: CATGRLQLNTEAFF. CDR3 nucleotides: TGTGCCACAGGTCGGCTTCAGCTGAACACTGAAGCTTTCTTT.

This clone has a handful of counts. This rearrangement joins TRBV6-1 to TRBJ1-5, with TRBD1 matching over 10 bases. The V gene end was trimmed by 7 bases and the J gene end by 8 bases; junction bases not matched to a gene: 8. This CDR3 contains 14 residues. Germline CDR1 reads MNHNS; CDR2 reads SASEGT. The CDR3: CASKGTGANKPQHF. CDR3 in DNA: TGTGCCAGCAAGGGGACAGGGGCTAATAAGCCCCAGCATTTT.

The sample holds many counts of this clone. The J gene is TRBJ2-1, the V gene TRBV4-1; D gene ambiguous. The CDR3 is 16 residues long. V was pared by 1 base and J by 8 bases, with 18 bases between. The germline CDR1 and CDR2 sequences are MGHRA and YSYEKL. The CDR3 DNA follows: TGCGCCAGCAGCCAAGCGGTCGGTTCTGAAGGGTATGAGCAGTTCTTC. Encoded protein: CASSQAVGSEGYEQFF.

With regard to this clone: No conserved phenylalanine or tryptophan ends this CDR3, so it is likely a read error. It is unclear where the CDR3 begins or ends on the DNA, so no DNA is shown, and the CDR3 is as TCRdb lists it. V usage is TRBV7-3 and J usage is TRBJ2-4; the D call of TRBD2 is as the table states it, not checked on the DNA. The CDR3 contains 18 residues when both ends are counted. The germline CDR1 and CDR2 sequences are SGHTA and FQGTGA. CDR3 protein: CASPSLPGAQGAKNIHYL.

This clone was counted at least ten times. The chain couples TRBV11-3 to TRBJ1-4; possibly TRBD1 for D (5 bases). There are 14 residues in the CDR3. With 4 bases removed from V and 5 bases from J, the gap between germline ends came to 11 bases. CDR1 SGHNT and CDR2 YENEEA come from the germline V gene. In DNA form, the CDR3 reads TGTGCCAGCAGCTCAGGGCGTCGAAATGAAAAACTGTTTTTT. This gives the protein CASSSGRRNEKLFF.

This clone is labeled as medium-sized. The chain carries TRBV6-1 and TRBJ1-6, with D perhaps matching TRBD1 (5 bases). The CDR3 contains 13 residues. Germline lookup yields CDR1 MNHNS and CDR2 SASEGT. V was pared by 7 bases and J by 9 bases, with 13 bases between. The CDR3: CASMGTFSSPLHF. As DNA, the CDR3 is TGTGCCAGCATGGGGACGTTTAGTTCACCCCTCCACTTT.

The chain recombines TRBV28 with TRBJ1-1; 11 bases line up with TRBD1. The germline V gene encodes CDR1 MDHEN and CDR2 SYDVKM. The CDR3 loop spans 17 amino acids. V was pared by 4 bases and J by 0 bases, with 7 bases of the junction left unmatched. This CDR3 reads CASSSLDRGPMNTEAFF. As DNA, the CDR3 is TGTGCCAGCAGTTCATTGGACAGGGGGCCCATGAACACTGAAGCTTTCTTT.

CDR3: CASSRDRSGPYEQYF. The CDR3 DNA is TGCGCCAGCAGCAGAGACAGGTCCGGGCCCTACGAGCAGTACTTC. The V gene is TRBV5-1, the J gene TRBJ2-7; D is possibly TRBD1 (6 bases). The CDR3 is 15 residues long. CDR1 and CDR2 from the germline V gene are SGHRS and YFSETQ. The germline V and J ends were trimmed by 4 bases and 2 bases, with 16 bases remaining between them.

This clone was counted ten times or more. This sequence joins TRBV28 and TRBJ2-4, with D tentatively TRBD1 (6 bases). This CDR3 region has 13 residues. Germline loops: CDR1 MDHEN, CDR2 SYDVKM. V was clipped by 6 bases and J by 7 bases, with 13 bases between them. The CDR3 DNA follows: TGTGCCAGCAGGACCCCCCAGGGGAACATTCAGTACTTC. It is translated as CASRTPQGNIQYF.

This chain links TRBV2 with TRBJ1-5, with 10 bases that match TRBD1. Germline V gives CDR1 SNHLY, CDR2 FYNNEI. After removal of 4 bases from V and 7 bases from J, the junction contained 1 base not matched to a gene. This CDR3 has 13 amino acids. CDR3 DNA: TGTGCCAGCAGTGGGACAGGGGGACAGCCCCAGCATTTT. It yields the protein CASSGTGGQPQHF.